This T cell receptor (beta chain) was sequenced during a study of T cells in Graves' hyperthyroidism and ophthalmopathy. TCR beta CDR3 region amplification was performed from RNA transcripts. The study used the HTBI primer set for a first-round RT-PCR of the TCR CDR3. TCRdb redid the calling of the multiplex PCR reads with MiXCR, one entry per CDR3 protein. The table shows 560,000 or so distinct CDR3 sequences, with around 46% occurring only once. From germline, CDR1 is SNHLY and CDR2 FYNNEI. V gave up 5 bases and J gave up 4 bases; unmatched junction bases: 4. This CDR3 spans 15 amino acids. This clonotype has ten or more counts. Its matching antigen is unknown. Study observations and caveats: Most thyroid clonotypes expanded above 0.001 appeared in blood too.

The chain links TRBV2 to TRBJ1-5; 11 bases align to TRBD1. The receptor comes from a woman younger than 35 with Graves' hyperthyroidism. The sample taken for sequencing was peripheral blood or thyroid tissue (not recorded which). For the CDR3, the DNA is TGTGCCAGCAGTAACGGGACAGGGGGGAATCAGCCCCAGCATTTT. This codes for CASSNGTGGNQPQHF.